The 17 T cell receptor beta chains in this list originate from one sample, sequenced in a study of T cell changes during pregnancy in multiple sclerosis. Data came from immunoSEQ multiplex PCR; TCRdb stores just in-frame clones and leaves some out. The table lists 70,000 or so clones, 85% to 95% of them singletons, with around 0.27% in the top ten. The sequences come from CD4+ T cells from peripheral blood mononuclear cells, collected after pregnancy. The source is a female donor with multiple sclerosis, enrolled in a pregnancy study.

The chain links TRBV9 to TRBJ2-3, with D unresolved. Germline CDR1 and CDR2: SGDLS and YYNGEE. Trimming shortened V by 0 bases and J by 2 bases, and 13 bases separated the two germline ends. The CDR3 covers 16 residues. CDR3 DNA: TGTGCCAGCAGCGTAGATGGGCAGGCCCTCACAGATACGCAGTATTTT. Amino acid sequence: CASSVDGQALTDTQYF.

The chain employs TRBV7-8 and TRBJ1-1; TRBD1 might be the D (6 bases). The CDR3 contains 11 residues. V was trimmed by 2 bases and J by 14 bases, leaving 12 bases between them. Germline CDR1 is SGHVS and CDR2 is FQNEAQ. The CDR3 DNA reads as TGTGCCAGCAGCTTAAGGGACACGTTGTTCTTT. This codes for CASSLRDTLFF.

The genes are TRBV14 and TRBJ2-2; 7 bases align to TRBD2. The J segment lost 0 bases and the V segment lost 0 bases, leaving 4 bases of the junction unmatched. Germline V gives CDR1 SGHDN, CDR2 FVKESK. CDR3 length: 17 amino acids. In nucleotides, the CDR3 is TGTGCCAGCAGCCAAGACCCAGGGAGGGCGAACACCGGGGAGCTGTTTTTT. It yields the protein CASSQDPGRANTGELFF.

Comments on this clone: This specimen includes other DNA sequences encoding the same CDR3. The gene calls are TRBV7-8 and TRBJ2-7, with 8 bases matching TRBD1. V gave up 5 bases and J gave up 1 base; unmatched junction bases: 4. The CDR3 runs 14 residues. CDR1 is SGHVS and CDR2 is FQNEAQ in the germline V gene. This chain's CDR3 is CASSPGGSSYEQYF. In DNA form, the CDR3 reads TGTGCCAGCAGCCCAGGGGGCTCATCCTACGAGCAGTACTTC.

This clone turned up a few times. At the DNA level, this CDR3 is encoded by other sequences in the same sample as well. The genes are TRBV6-1 and TRBJ1-4; D is perhaps TRBD1 (6 bases). Germline-derived CDR1 and CDR2 are MNHNS and SASEGT. The germline V and J ends were trimmed by 5 bases and 7 bases, with 14 bases remaining between them. The CDR3 covers 14 residues. The CDR3 region is CASSPGGRREKLFF. The CDR3 region has the DNA TGTGCCAGCAGTCCCGGGGGGCGTCGTGAAAAACTGTTTTTT.

The chain combines TRBV9 with TRBJ2-2, with D unclear. V gave up 4 bases and J gave up 6 bases, with 13 bases separating them. Germline CDR1 and CDR2: SGDLS and YYNGEE. CDR3 length: 14 residues. The CDR3 protein is CASSSILDAGELFF. CDR3 DNA: TGTGCCAGCAGCTCTATACTTGATGCCGGGGAGCTGTTTTTT.

The chain couples TRBV7-9 to TRBJ2-2; 7 bases align to TRBD2. The V gene end was trimmed by 1 base and the J gene end by 2 bases; junction bases not matched to a gene: 4. The CDR3 is 16 amino acids. Germline CDR1 SEHNR, CDR2 FQNEAQ (reference sequence). CDR3: CASSLVGGSNTGELFF. As DNA, the CDR3 is TGTGCCAGCAGCTTAGTGGGCGGGAGCAACACCGGGGAGCTGTTTTTT.

V and J are TRBV19 and TRBJ1-1; D is unresolved. The CDR3 is made up of 14 amino acids. The germline gives CDR1 LNHDA, CDR2 SQIVND (reference sequence). Trimming removed 4 bases from V and 3 bases from J, with 12 bases in between. The CDR3 protein is CASSKSALYTEAFF. The CDR3 bases are TGTGCCAGTAGTAAGTCCGCACTCTACACTGAAGCTTTCTTT.

This clone was seen once. The chain combines TRBV5-1 with TRBJ2-3; 14 bases fit TRBD2. CDR3 length: 18 residues. After removal of 4 bases from V and 1 base from J, the junction contained 8 bases not matched to a gene. Germline assignment: CDR1 SGHRS and CDR2 YFSETQ. CDR3 coding DNA: TGCGCCAGCAGCGGGGGACTAGCGGGAGTTTTAGGCACAGATACGCAGTATTTT. Translating it yields CASSGGLAGVLGTDTQYF.

With respect to this clone: The same CDR3 is also encoded by other DNA sequences in this sample. The chain is built from TRBV9 and TRBJ2-1; 7 nucleotides align to TRBD2. Germline CDR1 and CDR2: SGDLS and YYNGEE. The CDR3 covers 15 residues. After removal of 0 bases from V and 0 bases from J, the junction contained 0 bases not matched to a gene. The CDR3 reads CASSVGGGSYNEQFF. The CDR3 nucleotides are TGTGCCAGCAGCGTAGGCGGGGGCTCCTACAATGAGCAGTTCTTC.

CDR3 DNA sequence: TGTGCCAGCACCGAACGACAAGCTACTTACAATGAGCAGTTCTTC. Its translation: CASTERQATYNEQFF. The rearrangement links TRBV2 to TRBJ2-1; D not resolved. This CDR3 is built from 15 residues. V lost 7 bases, J lost 4 bases, and 17 bases lay in between. Looked up from germline, CDR1 is SNHLY and CDR2 is FYNNEI.

The rearrangement links TRBV28 to TRBJ2-3; D might be TRBD2 (6 bases). The CDR3 is 15 residues long. Germline CDR1 is MDHEN and CDR2 is SYDVKM. V lost 1 base, J lost 2 bases, and 10 bases lay in between. The CDR3 is CASSLSAGFTDTQYF. The DNA of the CDR3 is TGTGCCAGCAGTTTATCGGCGGGATTCACAGATACGCAGTATTTT. Together with reference TRBV28 and TRBJ2-3, the CDR3 gives the full variable domain: DVKVTQSSRYLVKRTGEKVFLECVQDMDHENMFWYRQDPGLGLRLIYFSYDVKMKEKGDIPEGYSVSREKKERFSLILESASTNQTSMYLCASSLSAGFTDTQYFGPGTRLTVL.

The chain is built from TRBV30 and TRBJ1-2; TRBD1 agrees at 10 bases. The V segment lost 4 bases and the J segment 2 bases; nucleotides outside the gene matches: 7. Per the germline V gene, CDR1 is GTSNPN and CDR2 is SVGIG (reference sequence). The CDR3 is 15 residues long. This CDR3 reads CAWNRDRGVNYGYTF. The CDR3 DNA reads TGTGCCTGGAACCGGGACAGGGGCGTCAACTATGGCTACACCTTC. Drawing the rest from reference TRBV30 and TRBJ1-2, the complete variable domain is SQTIHQWPATLVQPVGSPLSLECTVEGTSNPNLYWYRQAAGRGLQLLFYSVGIGQISSEVPQNLSASRPQDRQFILSSKKLLLSDSGFYLCAWNRDRGVNYGYTFGSGTRLTVV.

This chain links TRBV10-3 with TRBJ2-3; 12 nucleotides line up with TRBD2. The V gene's germline CDR1 is ENHRY and CDR2 SYGVKD. With V trimmed by 8 bases and J by 9 bases, 9 bases remained unmatched. The CDR3 is made up of 14 amino acids. The chain's CDR3 is CAIGLAGRSETQYF. The CDR3 nucleotides read TGTGCCATCGGACTAGCGGGAAGGTCGGAAACGCAGTATTTT.

V gene TRBV5-8 combines with J gene TRBJ1-5, with TRBD1 matching over 10 bases. Germline CDR1 SGHTS, CDR2 YDEGEE. V gave up 3 bases and J gave up 4 bases; unmatched junction bases: 4. This CDR3 is 15 amino acids long. CDR3 bases: TGTGCCAGCAGCTCCGGGACAGGGGTGAATCAGCCCCAGCATTTT. This sequence encodes CASSSGTGVNQPQHF.

The CDR3, as DNA: TGCAGCGTTGGTGGCAGGGCCGACCAGCCCCAGCATTTT. Translation gives CSVGGRADQPQHF. The chain employs TRBV29-1 and TRBJ1-5; possible D gene TRBD1, 5 bases. The germline V and J ends were trimmed by 4 bases and 7 bases, with 14 bases remaining between them. Germline V CDR1 and CDR2: SQVTM, ANQGSEA. This CDR3 comprises 13 residues.

The rearrangement links TRBV9 to TRBJ2-5, with 14 nucleotides matching TRBD2. This CDR3 has 15 amino acids. J lost 10 bases, V lost 3 bases, and 8 bases had no gene match. CDR1 SGDLS and CDR2 YYNGEE come from the germline V gene. CDR3 sequence reads: CASSEGTSGSWDQYF. CDR3 DNA: TGTGCCAGCAGCGAGGGGACTAGCGGGAGTTGGGACCAGTACTTC.